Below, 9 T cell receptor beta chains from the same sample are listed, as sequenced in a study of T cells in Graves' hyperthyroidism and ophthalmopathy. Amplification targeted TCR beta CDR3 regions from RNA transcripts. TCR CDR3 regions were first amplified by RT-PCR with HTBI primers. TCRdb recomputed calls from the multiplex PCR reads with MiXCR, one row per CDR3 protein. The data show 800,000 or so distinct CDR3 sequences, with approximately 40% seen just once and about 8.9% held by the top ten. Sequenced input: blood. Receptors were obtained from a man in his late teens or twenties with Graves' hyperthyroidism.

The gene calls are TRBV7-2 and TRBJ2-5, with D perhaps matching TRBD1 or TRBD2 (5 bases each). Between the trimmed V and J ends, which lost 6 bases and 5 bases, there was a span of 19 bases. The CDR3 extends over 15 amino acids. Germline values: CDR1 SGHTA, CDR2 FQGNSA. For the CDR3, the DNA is TGTGCCAGCAGAGACTCACCGGGGCCTTGGGAGACCCAGTACTTC. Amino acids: CASRDSPGPWETQYF. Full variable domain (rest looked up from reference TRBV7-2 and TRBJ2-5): GAGVSQSPSNKVTEKGKDVELRCDPISGHTALYWYRQSLGQGLEFLIYFQGNSAPDKSGLPSDRFSAERTGGSVSTLTIQRTQQEDSAVYLCASRDSPGPWETQYFGPGTRLLVL.

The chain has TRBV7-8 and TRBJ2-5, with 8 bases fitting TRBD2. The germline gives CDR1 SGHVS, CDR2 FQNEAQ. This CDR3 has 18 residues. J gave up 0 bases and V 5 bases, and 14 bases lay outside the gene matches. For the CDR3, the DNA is TGTGCCAGCAGCCCCCCAGTTAGGGCTAGCGGGTACCAAGAGACCCAGTACTTC. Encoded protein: CASSPPVRASGYQETQYF.

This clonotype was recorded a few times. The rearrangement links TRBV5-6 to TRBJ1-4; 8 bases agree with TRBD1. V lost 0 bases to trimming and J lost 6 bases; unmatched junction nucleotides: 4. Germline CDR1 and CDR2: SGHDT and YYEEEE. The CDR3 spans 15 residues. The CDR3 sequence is CASSLAPDRDEKLFF. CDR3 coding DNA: TGTGCCAGCAGCTTGGCCCCGGACAGGGATGAAAAACTGTTTTTT.

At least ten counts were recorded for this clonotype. The CDR3 coding sequence is TGTGCCAGCAGCTTCGGAGGGGTTGGTGAAGCTTTCTTT. It is translated as CASSFGGVGEAFF. The chain recombines TRBV7-9 with TRBJ1-1, with a possible D match to TRBD1 (5 bases). The CDR3 loop spans 13 amino acids. Germline CDR1 SEHNR, CDR2 FQNEAQ (reference sequence). Trimming left V 3 bases short and J 7 bases short, with 12 bases between.

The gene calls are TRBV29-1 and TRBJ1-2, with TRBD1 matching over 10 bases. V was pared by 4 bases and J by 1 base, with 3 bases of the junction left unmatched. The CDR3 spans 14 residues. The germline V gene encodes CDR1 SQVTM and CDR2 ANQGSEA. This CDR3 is CSVGQGALNYGYTF. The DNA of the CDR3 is TGCAGCGTTGGACAGGGGGCACTTAACTATGGCTACACCTTC.

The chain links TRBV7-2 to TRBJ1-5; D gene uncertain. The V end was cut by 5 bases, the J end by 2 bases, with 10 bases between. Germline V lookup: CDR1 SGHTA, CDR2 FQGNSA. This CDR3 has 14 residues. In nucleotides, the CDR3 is TGTGCCAGCAGCACCAACTTTGGCAATCAGCCCCAGCATTTT. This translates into CASSTNFGNQPQHF. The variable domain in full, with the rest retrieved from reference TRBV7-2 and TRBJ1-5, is GAGVSQSPSNKVTEKGKDVELRCDPISGHTALYWYRQSLGQGLEFLIYFQGNSAPDKSGLPSDRFSAERTGGSVSTLTIQRTQQEDSAVYLCASSTNFGNQPQHFGDGTRLSIL.

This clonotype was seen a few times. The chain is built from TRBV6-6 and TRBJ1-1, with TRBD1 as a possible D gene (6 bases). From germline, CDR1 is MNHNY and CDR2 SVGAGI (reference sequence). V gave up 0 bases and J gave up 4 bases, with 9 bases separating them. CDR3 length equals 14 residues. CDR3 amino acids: CASSYSEGGTEAFF. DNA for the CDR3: TGTGCCAGCAGTTACTCGGAAGGGGGCACTGAAGCTTTCTTT.

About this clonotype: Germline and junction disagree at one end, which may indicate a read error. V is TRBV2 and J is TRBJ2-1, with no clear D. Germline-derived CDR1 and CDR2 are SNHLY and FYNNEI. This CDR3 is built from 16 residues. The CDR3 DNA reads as TGTGCCACCAGTGATTCCAGCCCCAGCTCCTACAATGAGCAGTTCTTC. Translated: CATSDSSPSSYNEQFF. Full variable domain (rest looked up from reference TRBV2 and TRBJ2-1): EPEVTQTPSHQVTQMGQEVILRCVPISNHLYFYWYRQILGQKVEFLVSFYNNEISEKSEIFDDQFSVERPDGSNFTLKIRSTKLEDSAMYFCATSDSSPSSYNEQFFGPGTRLTVL.

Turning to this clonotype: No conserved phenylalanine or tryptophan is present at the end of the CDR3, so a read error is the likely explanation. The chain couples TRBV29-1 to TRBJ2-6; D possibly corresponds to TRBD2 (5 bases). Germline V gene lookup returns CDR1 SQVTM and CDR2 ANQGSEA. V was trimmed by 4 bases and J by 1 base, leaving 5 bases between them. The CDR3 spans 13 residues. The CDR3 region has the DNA TGCAGCGTTGGGGAGTCTGGGGCCAACGTCCTGACTCCA. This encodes CSVGESGANVLTP.